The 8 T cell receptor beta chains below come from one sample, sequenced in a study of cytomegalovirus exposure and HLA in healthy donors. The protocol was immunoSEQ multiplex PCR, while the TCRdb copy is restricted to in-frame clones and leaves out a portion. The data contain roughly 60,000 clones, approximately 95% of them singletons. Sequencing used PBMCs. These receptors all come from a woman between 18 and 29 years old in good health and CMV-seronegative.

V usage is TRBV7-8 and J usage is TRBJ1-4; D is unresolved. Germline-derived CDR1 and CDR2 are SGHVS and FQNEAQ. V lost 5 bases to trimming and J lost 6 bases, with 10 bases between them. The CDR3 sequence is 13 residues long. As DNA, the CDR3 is TGTGCCAGCAGCCCCCCGCAGTATGAAAAACTGTTTTTT. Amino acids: CASSPPQYEKLFF. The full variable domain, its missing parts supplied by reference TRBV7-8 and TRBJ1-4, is GAGVSQSPRYKVAKRGQDVALRCDPISGHVSLFWYQQALGQGPEFLTYFQNEAQLDKSGLPSDRFFAERPEGSVSTLKIQRTQQEDSAVYLCASSPPQYEKLFFGSGTQLSVL.

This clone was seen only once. The CDR3 region has the DNA TGTGCCAGATACGCCTTAGTAGGGCAGGGTTTTGCGGACATTCAGTACTTC. Amino acid sequence: CARYALVGQGFADIQYF. The chain joins TRBV28 to TRBJ2-4, with a possible D match to TRBD1 (5 bases). Between the trimmed V and J ends, which lost 9 bases and 8 bases, there was a span of 29 bases. Germline CDR1 MDHEN, CDR2 SYDVKM. The CDR3 contains 17 residues.

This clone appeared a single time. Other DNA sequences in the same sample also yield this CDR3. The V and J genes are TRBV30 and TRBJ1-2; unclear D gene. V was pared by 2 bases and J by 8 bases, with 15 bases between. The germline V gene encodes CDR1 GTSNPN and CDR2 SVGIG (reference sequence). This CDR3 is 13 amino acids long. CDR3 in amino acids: CAWSPHQRGGYTF. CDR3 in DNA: TGTGCCTGGAGTCCCCACCAGCGAGGCGGCTACACCTTC.

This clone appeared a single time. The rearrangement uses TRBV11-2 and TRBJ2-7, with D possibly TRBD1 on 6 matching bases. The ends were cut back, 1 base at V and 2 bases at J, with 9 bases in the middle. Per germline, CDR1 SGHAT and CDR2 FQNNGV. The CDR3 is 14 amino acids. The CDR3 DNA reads TGTGCCAGCAGCTTAGGACAGGCCGCCTACGAGCAGTACTTC. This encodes CASSLGQAAYEQYF. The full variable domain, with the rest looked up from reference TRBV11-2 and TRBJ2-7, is EAGVAQSPRYKIIEKRQSVAFWCNPISGHATLYWYQQILGQGPKLLIQFQNNGVVDDSQLPKDRFSAERLKGVDSTLKIQPAKLEDSAVYLCASSLGQAAYEQYFGPGTRLTVT.

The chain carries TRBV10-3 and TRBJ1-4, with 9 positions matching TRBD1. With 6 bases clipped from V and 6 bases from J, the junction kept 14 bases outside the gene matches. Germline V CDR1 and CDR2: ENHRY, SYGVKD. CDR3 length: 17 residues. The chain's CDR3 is CAISLQLVGQGYEKLFF. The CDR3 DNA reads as TGTGCCATCAGCCTCCAACTCGTGGGACAGGGTTATGAAAAACTGTTTTTT.

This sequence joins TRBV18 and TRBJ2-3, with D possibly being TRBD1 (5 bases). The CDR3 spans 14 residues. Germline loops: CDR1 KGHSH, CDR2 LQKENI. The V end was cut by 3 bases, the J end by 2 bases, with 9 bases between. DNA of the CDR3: TGTGCCAGCTCACCGGTCGGACACACAGATACGCAGTATTTT. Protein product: CASSPVGHTDTQYF.

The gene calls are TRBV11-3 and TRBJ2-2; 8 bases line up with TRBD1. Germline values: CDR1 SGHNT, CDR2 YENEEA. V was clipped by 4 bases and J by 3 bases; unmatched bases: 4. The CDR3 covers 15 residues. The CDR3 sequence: CASSSQGADTGELFF. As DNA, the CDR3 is TGTGCCAGCAGCTCCCAGGGGGCAGACACCGGGGAGCTGTTTTTT.

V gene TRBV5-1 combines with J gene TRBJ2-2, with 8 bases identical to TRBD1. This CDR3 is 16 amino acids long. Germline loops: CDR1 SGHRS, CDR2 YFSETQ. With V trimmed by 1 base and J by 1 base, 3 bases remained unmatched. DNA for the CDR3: TGCGCCAGCAGCTTGACCGGACAGGGGAACACCGGGGAGCTGTTTTTT. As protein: CASSLTGQGNTGELFF.